One sample yielded the 9 T cell receptor beta chains listed below, sequenced in a study of shared clonotypes between healthy human individuals. Generated by immunoSEQ multiplex PCR, the TCRdb table keeps only in-frame clones and is missing some. The sample gives around 1.9 million clones, about 93% of which show up once; around 1.7% is in the top ten. Cells designated naive CD8 were CD45RO-negative and were positively selected for CCR7, with terminally differentiated effector memory CD45RA+ cells excluded. What was sequenced was naive CD8+ T cells from PBMCs. Receptor source: a man between 18 and 35 years old in good health. Some clones in this sample may be carry-over from other donors' samples.

This rearrangement joins TRBV14 to TRBJ1-4; possible D gene TRBD1, 5 bases. The CDR3 has 18 amino acids. V was trimmed by 0 bases and J by 5 bases, leaving 19 bases between them. CDR1 and CDR2 (germline): SGHDN, FVKESK. CDR3 in DNA: TGTGCCAGCAGCCAAGAATTAGGTACCGGGACTCCCAATGAAAAACTGTTTTTT. This sequence encodes CASSQELGTGTPNEKLFF.

This clone has more than one count but fewer than ten. The chain uses TRBV6-6 and TRBJ1-1; TRBD1 matches 8 bases. V shed 7 bases, J shed 5 bases, and the junction held 3 bases outside the gene matches. CDR3 length equals 12 residues. CDR1 is MNHNY, CDR2 SVGAGI, per germline (reference sequence). Here the CDR3 reads CASKTGETEAFF. CDR3 bases: TGTGCCAGCAAGACAGGGGAAACTGAAGCTTTCTTT.

The rearrangement joins TRBV27 to TRBJ2-7; 8 nucleotides agree with TRBD1. This CDR3 contains 14 residues. Trimming at V came to 6 bases and at J to 5 bases, leaving 9 bases not matched to a gene. The germline V gene has CDR1 MNHEY and CDR2 SMNVEV (reference sequence). The CDR3 spells CASRSGGGINEQYF. As DNA, the CDR3 is TGTGCCAGCAGGTCAGGGGGCGGTATAAACGAGCAGTACTTC.

The chain has TRBV27 and TRBJ2-5, with D possibly matching TRBD2 (6 bases). V was pared by 5 bases and J by 2 bases, with 15 bases between. The germline gives CDR1 MNHEY, CDR2 SMNVEV (reference sequence). The CDR3 runs 15 residues. The CDR3 region has the DNA TGTGCCAGCAGTCCATTGGGAGGAAGGCAAGAGACCCAGTACTTC. Translation: CASSPLGGRQETQYF.

This clone appeared a single time. This same CDR3 is encoded by further DNA sequences in the sample. The V call is TRBV7-9, the J call TRBJ2-7; no reliable D call. Trimming took off 3 bases at V and 5 bases at J, with 8 bases between the two ends. This CDR3 region has 12 residues. Germline loops: CDR1 SEHNR, CDR2 FQNEAQ (reference sequence). The CDR3 region is CASSFPDDEQYF. The CDR3 nucleotides are TGTGCCAGCAGCTTCCCCGACGACGAGCAGTACTTC.

The chain has TRBV4-1 and TRBJ2-7, with 12 nucleotides matching TRBD2. The CDR3 length is 21 residues. V was pared by 1 base and J by 0 bases, with 16 bases of the junction left unmatched. Germline CDR1 reads MGHRA; CDR2 reads YSYEKL. The CDR3 reads CASSQAGGASGRALSSYEQYF. The CDR3 bases are TGCGCCAGCAGCCAAGCGGGAGGGGCTAGCGGGAGGGCCCTTAGCTCCTACGAGCAGTACTTC.

This chain links TRBV28 with TRBJ2-5, with D tentatively TRBD1 or TRBD2 (7 bases each). The CDR3 runs 12 residues. Trimming pared 7 bases from V and 9 bases from J, leaving 15 bases between. Germline CDR1 reads MDHEN; CDR2 reads SYDVKM. The CDR3 sequence: CASTRGGEPQYF. In DNA form, the CDR3 reads TGTGCCAGCACCAGGGGGGGGGAGCCCCAGTACTTC.

The chain couples TRBV4-1 to TRBJ1-2; weak D call: TRBD1 (5 bases). The V and J ends lost 1 base and 6 bases respectively, with 15 bases between them. The germline gives CDR1 MGHRA, CDR2 YSYEKL. This CDR3 is built from 15 residues. Here the CDR3 reads CASSQVGQGADGYTF. The CDR3 DNA is TGCGCCAGCAGCCAAGTAGGCCAGGGAGCTGATGGCTACACCTTC.

The chain employs TRBV7-9 and TRBJ2-5, with 10 bases identical to TRBD2. CDR1 and CDR2 (germline): SEHNR, FQNEAQ (reference sequence). The J segment lost 6 bases and the V segment lost 0 bases, leaving 10 bases of the junction unmatched. This CDR3 has 17 amino acids. The CDR3 loop reads CASSLAQSGRAAKTQYF. As DNA, the CDR3 is TGTGCCAGCAGCTTAGCGCAGAGCGGGAGGGCCGCGAAGACCCAGTACTTC.